Listed below are T cell receptor beta chains from one sample, sequenced in a study of cytomegalovirus exposure and HLA in healthy donors. Produced via immunoSEQ multiplex PCR; TCRdb's table is partial and in-frame only. The table shows approximately 97,000 clones, with under 85% occurring only once. Sequenced: PBMCs. Every receptor here comes from a woman aged 40 to 50 in good health and CMV-seropositive. The CDR3 runs from the conserved cysteine through the conserved F or W. D genes are given only for firm matches. The listing skips clone size in some rows; elsewhere it reads once, few, many or a size class.

d_call: NA; v_call: TRBV2; cdr3_length: 13; j_call: TRBJ1-5; clone_size: NA; cdr3_nt: TGTGCCAGCAGTCAAGAACGGGATCAGCCCCAGCATTTT; cdr3_aa: CASSQERDQPQHF
d_call: TRBD2; v_call: TRBV27; cdr3_length: 16; j_call: TRBJ2-3; clone_size: NA; cdr3_nt: TGTGCCAGCAGTCCCAGGACTAGGGCTAGCACAGATACGCAGTATTTT; cdr3_aa: CASSPRTRASTDTQYF
d_call: NA; v_call: TRBV25-1; cdr3_length: 13; j_call: TRBJ2-5; clone_size: NA; cdr3_nt: TGTGCCAGCAGTGAATATAGGGGAGAGACCCAGTACTTC; cdr3_aa: CASSEYRGETQYF
d_call: TRBD1; v_call: TRBV4-1; cdr3_length: 15; j_call: TRBJ1-2; clone_size: NA; cdr3_nt: TGCGCCAGCAGAGATCCGACAGGGGAGGTTACTGGCTACACCTTC; cdr3_aa: CASRDPTGEVTGYTF
d_call: TRBD2; v_call: TRBV18; cdr3_length: 16; j_call: TRBJ2-7; clone_size: NA; cdr3_nt: TGTGCCAGCTCACCGGCCGGGACTAGCGGGGGCTACGAGCAGTACTTC; cdr3_aa: CASSPAGTSGGYEQYF
d_call: TRBD1; v_call: TRBV6-6; cdr3_length: 16; j_call: TRBJ2-2; clone_size: NA; cdr3_nt: TGTGCCAGCAGATCCTCCGACAGGGGCCGAACCGGGGAGCTGTTTTTT; cdr3_aa: CASRSSDRGRTGELFF
d_call: TRBD2; v_call: TRBV7-9; cdr3_length: 14; j_call: TRBJ2-3; clone_size: once; cdr3_nt: TGTGCCAGCAGCTTGGGACTAATAGGGGATACGCAGTATTTT; cdr3_aa: CASSLGLIGDTQYF
d_call: TRBD1; v_call: TRBV27; cdr3_length: 15; j_call: TRBJ1-6; clone_size: NA; cdr3_nt: TGTGCCAGCAGTCTCTTCTCGACAGGGGGCACACCCCTCCACTTT; cdr3_aa: CASSLFSTGGTPLHF
d_call: TRBD1; v_call: TRBV27; cdr3_length: 18; j_call: TRBJ1-5; clone_size: NA; cdr3_nt: TGTGCCAGCAGTCTCCACAGGGGCCCACCCTATAGCAATCAGCCCCAGCATTTT; cdr3_aa: CASSLHRGPPYSNQPQHF
d_call: TRBD1; v_call: TRBV9; cdr3_length: 15; j_call: TRBJ2-3; clone_size: NA; cdr3_nt: TGTGCCAGCAGCGCCGACAGGGGGCAAGTAGATACGCAGTATTTT; cdr3_aa: CASSADRGQVDTQYF
d_call: TRBD2; v_call: TRBV10-3; cdr3_length: 16; j_call: TRBJ2-2; clone_size: once; cdr3_nt: TGTGCCATCAGTGTTCCTCCTAGCGGGAGAAGTGGGGAGCTGTTTTTT; cdr3_aa: CAISVPPSGRSGELFF
d_call: NA; v_call: TRBV21-1; cdr3_length: 14; j_call: TRBJ1-1; clone_size: NA; cdr3_nt: TGTGCCAGCAGACCGGGGACACCGAACACTGAAGCTTTCTTT; cdr3_aa: CASRPGTPNTEAFF
d_call: TRBD1; v_call: TRBV6-1; cdr3_length: 17; j_call: TRBJ2-2; clone_size: NA; cdr3_nt: TGTGCCAGCAGTGCGAGGACAGGGGGCGGTTGGTCCGGGGAGCTGTTTTTT; cdr3_aa: CASSARTGGGWSGELFF
d_call: NA; v_call: TRBV9; cdr3_length: 14; j_call: TRBJ2-7; clone_size: few; cdr3_nt: TGTGCCAGCAGCGTAGATGAGCGGTCTGTCGAGCAGTACTTC; cdr3_aa: CASSVDERSVEQYF
d_call: NA; v_call: TRBV19; cdr3_length: 13; j_call: TRBJ2-3; clone_size: NA; cdr3_nt: TGTGCCAGTAGTATAGGTGTCGGGGATACGCAGTATTTT; cdr3_aa: CASSIGVGDTQYF
d_call: NA; v_call: TRBV2; cdr3_length: 13; j_call: TRBJ2-1; clone_size: NA; cdr3_nt: TGTGCCAGCGCTGGAACGGGGAACAATGAGCAGTTCTTC; cdr3_aa: CASAGTGNNEQFF
d_call: NA; v_call: TRBV28; cdr3_length: 15; j_call: TRBJ1-1; clone_size: NA; cdr3_nt: TGTGCCAGCAGTTTATTGTTCGGGGATGGCACTGAAGCTTTCTTT; cdr3_aa: CASSLLFGDGTEAFF
d_call: TRBD2; v_call: TRBV11-2; cdr3_length: 18; j_call: TRBJ2-5; clone_size: NA; cdr3_nt: TGTGCCAGCAGCTTAAGGGAGCTAGCGGGAGGGCCGGAAGAGACCCAGTACTTC; cdr3_aa: CASSLRELAGGPEETQYF
d_call: NA; v_call: TRBV7-6; cdr3_length: 17; j_call: TRBJ2-6; clone_size: once; cdr3_nt: TGTGCCAGCAGCTTAGAGGGGCAGATCTCTGGGGCCAACGTCCTGACTTTC; cdr3_aa: CASSLEGQISGANVLTF
d_call: TRBD2; v_call: TRBV18; cdr3_length: 15; j_call: TRBJ2-5; clone_size: NA; cdr3_nt: TGTGCCAGCTCAGCGACTAGCGGGAGTATAGAGACCCAGTACTTC; cdr3_aa: CASSATSGSIETQYF
d_call: NA; v_call: TRBV2; cdr3_length: 14; j_call: TRBJ2-7; clone_size: NA; cdr3_nt: TGTGCCAGCACCCCGCTAGTGAGCTCCTACGAGCAGTACTTC; cdr3_aa: CASTPLVSSYEQYF
d_call: NA; v_call: TRBV7-2; cdr3_length: 16; j_call: TRBJ1-5; clone_size: NA; cdr3_nt: TGTGCCAGCAGCCCCACAGGGTATGAGAGCAATCAGCCCCAGCATTTT; cdr3_aa: CASSPTGYESNQPQHF
d_call: NA; v_call: TRBV6-6; cdr3_length: 13; j_call: TRBJ2-7; clone_size: NA; cdr3_nt: TGTGCCAGCAGCTTGGGGGGTTGGGGGGAGCAGTACTTC; cdr3_aa: CASSLGGWGEQYF
d_call: TRBD2; v_call: TRBV7-9; cdr3_length: 16; j_call: TRBJ2-1; clone_size: NA; cdr3_nt: TGTGCCAGCAGCTTGGGGCGGGAGGAGGAGGACGATGAGCAGTTCTTC; cdr3_aa: CASSLGREEEDDEQFF
d_call: NA; v_call: TRBV19; cdr3_length: 17; j_call: TRBJ2-7; clone_size: NA; cdr3_nt: TGTGCCAGTACCACACCTGAGATATCCCTCGAAGGGGACGAGCAGTACTTC; cdr3_aa: CASTTPEISLEGDEQYF
d_call: NA; v_call: TRBV6-5; cdr3_length: 15; j_call: TRBJ1-2; clone_size: NA; cdr3_nt: TGTGCCAGCAGAGCTCAGACAGCGACTAACTATGGCTACACCTTC; cdr3_aa: CASRAQTATNYGYTF
d_call: TRBD2; v_call: TRBV9; cdr3_length: 16; j_call: TRBJ2-1; clone_size: NA; cdr3_nt: TGTGCCAGCAGCGTTTCTAGCGGGAGCTCCTACAATGAGCAGTTCTTC; cdr3_aa: CASSVSSGSSYNEQFF
d_call: TRBD2; v_call: TRBV4-1; cdr3_length: 15; j_call: TRBJ2-3; clone_size: NA; cdr3_nt: TGCGCCAGCAGCCAGCGGGAGGGTGGAGCAGATACGCAGTATTTT; cdr3_aa: CASSQREGGADTQYF
d_call: TRBD2; v_call: TRBV2; cdr3_length: 14; j_call: TRBJ2-3; clone_size: NA; cdr3_nt: TGTGCCAGCACGGGACTAGCGAGCACAGATACGCAGTATTTT; cdr3_aa: CASTGLASTDTQYF
d_call: NA; v_call: TRBV27; cdr3_length: 15; j_call: TRBJ2-2; clone_size: NA; cdr3_nt: TGTGCCAGCAGTTTATCGTCCTACTCCACCGGGGAGCTGTTTTTT; cdr3_aa: CASSLSSYSTGELFF
d_call: NA; v_call: TRBV28; cdr3_length: 17; j_call: TRBJ2-1; clone_size: once; cdr3_nt: TGTGCCAGCAGCCGAGGGACTCCGTGGGGGACCTACAATGAGCAGTTCTTC; cdr3_aa: CASSRGTPWGTYNEQFF
d_call: TRBD2; v_call: TRBV4-1; cdr3_length: 18; j_call: TRBJ2-1; clone_size: once; cdr3_nt: TGCGCCAGCAGCCAAGATGATAGCGGGTTTAGCTCCTACAATGAGCAGTTCTTC; cdr3_aa: CASSQDDSGFSSYNEQFF
d_call: NA; v_call: TRBV9; cdr3_length: 17; j_call: TRBJ2-1; clone_size: few; cdr3_nt: TGTGCCAGCAGCGTAGAGGAGGGGAGTTGGTCCAGCTACGAGCAGTTCTTC; cdr3_aa: CASSVEEGSWSSYEQFF
d_call: TRBD2; v_call: TRBV28; cdr3_length: 15; j_call: TRBJ2-1; clone_size: NA; cdr3_nt: TGTGCCAGCAGTTTATATACTAGCGGGAGCAATGAGCAGTTCTTC; cdr3_aa: CASSLYTSGSNEQFF
d_call: NA; v_call: TRBV11-3; cdr3_length: 14; j_call: TRBJ2-7; clone_size: NA; cdr3_nt: TGTGCCAGCAGCTTAGTACAGAACCTACGGGAGCAGTACTTC; cdr3_aa: CASSLVQNLREQYF
d_call: TRBD2; v_call: TRBV10-3; cdr3_length: 16; j_call: TRBJ2-1; clone_size: once; cdr3_nt: TGTGCCATCAGTGACCCCCCAGCGGGAGGGCCTTATGAGCAGTTCTTC; cdr3_aa: CAISDPPAGGPYEQFF
d_call: TRBD1; v_call: TRBV6-4; cdr3_length: 12; j_call: TRBJ2-1; clone_size: NA; cdr3_nt: TGTGCCAGCAGCCCGGACAGGGTTAAGCAGTTCTTC; cdr3_aa: CASSPDRVKQFF
d_call: NA; v_call: TRBV14; cdr3_length: 12; j_call: TRBJ2-1; clone_size: NA; cdr3_nt: TGTGCCAGCAGCCCCCTGAGCGGCGAGCAGTTCTTC; cdr3_aa: CASSPLSGEQFF
d_call: NA; v_call: TRBV7-9; cdr3_length: 14; j_call: TRBJ2-5; clone_size: NA; cdr3_nt: TGTGCCAGCAGCTTAGCTAGCGGCCAAGAGACCCAGTACTTC; cdr3_aa: CASSLASGQETQYF
d_call: TRBD1; v_call: TRBV30; cdr3_length: 13; j_call: TRBJ2-7; clone_size: few; cdr3_nt: TGTGCCTACCAGGGACAGGGACTACGCGAGCAGTACTTC; cdr3_aa: CAYQGQGLREQYF
d_call: NA; v_call: TRBV18; cdr3_length: 15; j_call: TRBJ2-7; clone_size: NA; cdr3_nt: TGTGCCAGCTCTCCGAGACAGAAAGCTGTAGACGAGCAGTACTTC; cdr3_aa: CASSPRQKAVDEQYF
d_call: NA; v_call: TRBV9; cdr3_length: 16; j_call: TRBJ2-6; clone_size: NA; cdr3_nt: TGTGCCAGCAGCCAAGGACAGTACTCTGGGGCCAACGTCCTGACTTTC; cdr3_aa: CASSQGQYSGANVLTF
d_call: NA; v_call: TRBV4-2; cdr3_length: 14; j_call: TRBJ2-7; clone_size: once; cdr3_nt: TGTGCCAGCAGCCAAGATATGACTATCTACGAGCAGTACTTC; cdr3_aa: CASSQDMTIYEQYF
d_call: NA; v_call: TRBV19; cdr3_length: 15; j_call: TRBJ2-2; clone_size: NA; cdr3_nt: TGTGCCAGTAGTATCAGGGCAGGGAACACCGGGGAGCTGTTTTTT; cdr3_aa: CASSIRAGNTGELFF
d_call: NA; v_call: TRBV15; cdr3_length: 14; j_call: TRBJ1-3; clone_size: NA; cdr3_nt: TGTGCCACCAGAAGGGGAGGCTCTGGAAACACCATATATTTT; cdr3_aa: CATRRGGSGNTIYF